The rows below give T cell receptor beta chains drawn from one sample of a study of T cell responses to AZD1222 COVID-19 vaccine. Method: immunoSEQ multiplex PCR; TCRdb's copy keeps in-frame clones and lacks some. The data contain about 81,000 clones, 80% to 90% of them singletons. The input for sequencing was peripheral blood, taken 28 days after the second AZD1222 dose. These receptors originate from an adult who received the AZD1222 COVID-19 vaccine. Both conserved end residues are part of each CDR3. Fields, in order: CDR3 length, clone size, J gene, D gene, V gene, CDR3 protein, CDR3 DNA. D genes are given only for firm matches. A row's size may be missing; if present it is once, few, many or a size class.

length: 13; size: NA; J: TRBJ1-2; D: NA; V: TRBV9; CDR3: CASSTTGNYGYTF; DNA: TGTGCCAGCAGCACCACCGGTAACTATGGCTACACCTTC
length: 15; size: NA; J: TRBJ1-5; D: NA; V: TRBV4-1; CDR3: CASSGDAYSNQPQHF; DNA: TGCGCCAGCAGCGGGGACGCCTATAGCAATCAGCCCCAGCATTTT
length: 16; size: NA; J: TRBJ2-2; D: TRBD2; V: TRBV5-1; CDR3: CASSPRLAGNAGELFF; DNA: TGCGCCAGCAGCCCCAGACTAGCGGGGAATGCCGGGGAGCTGTTTTTT
length: 16; size: NA; J: TRBJ2-1; D: NA; V: TRBV5-1; CDR3: CASSSSRASDYNEQFF; DNA: TGCGCCAGCAGCTCAAGCCGGGCCTCCGACTACAATGAGCAGTTCTTC
length: 16; size: NA; J: TRBJ2-6; D: NA; V: TRBV3-1/TRBV3-2; CDR3: CASSHRWSSGANVLTF; DNA: TGTGCCAGCAGCCATAGGTGGAGCTCTGGGGCCAACGTCCTGACTTTC
length: 16; size: NA; J: TRBJ1-4; D: NA; V: TRBV28; CDR3: CASRPVDTATNEKLFF; DNA: TGTGCCAGCAGGCCGGTCGACACAGCAACTAATGAAAAACTGTTTTTT
length: 14; size: NA; J: TRBJ1-2; D: TRBD1; V: TRBV6-5; CDR3: CASRPRGPLYGYTF; DNA: TGTGCCAGCAGACCCAGGGGGCCGCTCTATGGCTACACCTTC
length: 16; size: NA; J: TRBJ2-7; D: NA; V: TRBV6-1; CDR3: CASSEVWVRPAYEQYF; DNA: TGTGCCAGCAGTGAAGTTTGGGTCCGTCCCGCCTACGAGCAGTACTTC
length: 14; size: NA; J: TRBJ2-1; D: TRBD2; V: TRBV24-1; CDR3: CATGLAGSYNEQFF; DNA: TGTGCCACAGGACTAGCGGGCAGCTACAATGAGCAGTTCTTC
length: 14; size: NA; J: TRBJ2-3; D: NA; V: TRBV5-1; CDR3: CASSEGSATDTQYF; DNA: TGCGCCAGCAGCGAAGGGAGTGCCACAGATACGCAGTATTTT
length: 16; size: NA; J: TRBJ2-2; D: TRBD1; V: TRBV5-1; CDR3: CASVSGTGFQTGELFF; DNA: TGCGCCAGCGTATCCGGGACAGGGTTTCAGACCGGGGAGCTGTTTTTT
length: 13; size: NA; J: TRBJ2-7; D: NA; V: TRBV27; CDR3: CASSSGNSYEQYF; DNA: TGTGCCAGCAGTTCGGGAAACAGCTACGAGCAGTACTTC
length: 13; size: few; J: TRBJ2-1; D: NA; V: TRBV27; CDR3: CASSLLDGHEQFF; DNA: TGTGCCAGCAGTTTACTCGACGGCCATGAGCAGTTCTTC